These T cell receptor beta chains were read from a single sample in a study of vaccination effects on CD4 cells after COVID-19. Only in-frame clones appear in the TCRdb table, and some are missing; sequencing was by immunoSEQ multiplex PCR. The sample carries 30,000 to 40,000 clones, about three quarters recorded once. No antigen has been assigned to these receptors. The sequenced sample was CD4+ T cells from PBMCs cultured with HCoV-OC43 spike peptides, obtained before COVID-19 vaccination. The origin of the receptors is a human donor who received a COVID-19 vaccine. CDR3s include the opening cysteine and the closing phenylalanine or tryptophan. Fields, in order: CDR3 protein, J gene, V gene.

CDR3 protein: CASSLGGTYTGELFF
J gene: TRBJ2-2
V gene: TRBV5-4

CDR3 protein: CASSPSGMTYNEQFF
J gene: TRBJ2-1
V gene: TRBV4-1

CDR3 protein: CASSRDRGLPNEQFF
J gene: TRBJ2-1
V gene: TRBV14

CDR3 protein: CASSVDPAGSYEQYF
J gene: TRBJ2-7
V gene: TRBV9

CDR3 protein: CAWSVHKGTEAFF
J gene: TRBJ1-1
V gene: TRBV30

CDR3 protein: CAISDPPGQGTKSGYTF
J gene: TRBJ1-2
V gene: TRBV10-3

CDR3 protein: CASSTGTGSGYTF
J gene: TRBJ1-2
V gene: TRBV5-1

CDR3 protein: CASSPSGRAGGDTQYF
J gene: TRBJ2-3
V gene: TRBV9

CDR3 protein: CSVEGVAGVEETQYF
J gene: TRBJ2-5
V gene: TRBV29-1

CDR3 protein: CASSLFGRTNYGYTF
J gene: TRBJ1-2
V gene: TRBV28

CDR3 protein: CASSKADQREGPTDTQYF
J gene: TRBJ2-3
V gene: TRBV21-1

CDR3 protein: CASSMIGVGETQYF
J gene: TRBJ2-5
V gene: TRBV19

CDR3 protein: CASSQDGPVRGSPLHF
J gene: TRBJ1-6
V gene: TRBV3-1/TRBV3-2

CDR3 protein: CASSTRTGDIGKLFF
J gene: TRBJ1-4
V gene: TRBV7-2

CDR3 protein: CASSPNSYEQYF
J gene: TRBJ2-7
V gene: TRBV18

CDR3 protein: CASSKATRYEQYF
J gene: TRBJ2-7
V gene: TRBV21-1

CDR3 protein: CASRQSGATWTQYF
J gene: TRBJ2-5
V gene: TRBV2

CDR3 protein: CASSLVRGSGNTIYF
J gene: TRBJ1-3
V gene: TRBV7-2

CDR3 protein: CASSPEGQAYNEQFF
J gene: TRBJ2-1
V gene: TRBV6-5

CDR3 protein: CASSPGQQNTEAFF
J gene: TRBJ1-1
V gene: TRBV3-1/TRBV3-2

CDR3 protein: CASSIWGQGAEKPQHF
J gene: TRBJ1-5
V gene: TRBV19

CDR3 protein: CASSQDGGNMNTEAFF
J gene: TRBJ1-1
V gene: TRBV4-2

CDR3 protein: CASSSILTSGRQETQYF
J gene: TRBJ2-5
V gene: TRBV5-1

CDR3 protein: CASSLGRAVEQYF
J gene: TRBJ2-7
V gene: TRBV7-9

CDR3 protein: CASSPPAGSAEAFF
J gene: TRBJ1-1
V gene: TRBV5-1

CDR3 protein: CASSWQRYEQYF
J gene: TRBJ2-7
V gene: TRBV2

CDR3 protein: CASSPTSGGNNEQFF
J gene: TRBJ2-1
V gene: TRBV5-4

CDR3 protein: CASRGGTGGADTQYF
J gene: TRBJ2-3
V gene: TRBV2

CDR3 protein: CASSGARFDSGNTIYF
J gene: TRBJ1-3
V gene: TRBV6-1

CDR3 protein: CASSLRRGRETQYF
J gene: TRBJ2-5
V gene: TRBV11-1

CDR3 protein: CASSLGGGNSPLHF
J gene: TRBJ1-6
V gene: TRBV2

CDR3 protein: CASSLVRGSGSTEAFF
J gene: TRBJ1-1
V gene: TRBV28

CDR3 protein: CASSLTGTGVETQYF
J gene: TRBJ2-5
V gene: TRBV7-7

CDR3 protein: CASSEVGAGTPLHF
J gene: TRBJ1-6
V gene: TRBV6-1

CDR3 protein: CAISKQGGPQETQYF
J gene: TRBJ2-5
V gene: TRBV10-3

CDR3 protein: CASSIGLNYGYTF
J gene: TRBJ1-2
V gene: TRBV19

CDR3 protein: CASSQDPPRGGLGTQYF
J gene: TRBJ2-5
V gene: TRBV4-2

CDR3 protein: CAQSPNTEAFF
J gene: TRBJ1-1
V gene: TRBV30

CDR3 protein: CASSLDTGRANGYTF
J gene: TRBJ1-2
V gene: TRBV7-9

CDR3 protein: CASNVPGQGSSGNTIYF
J gene: TRBJ1-3
V gene: TRBV7-9

CDR3 protein: CASSWGGQGDNEQFF
J gene: TRBJ2-1
V gene: TRBV5-6

CDR3 protein: CASSLARGKQYF
J gene: TRBJ2-7
V gene: TRBV12-3/TRBV12-4

CDR3 protein: CAIRTGGDTGELFF
J gene: TRBJ2-2
V gene: TRBV11-2

CDR3 protein: CASSAGQGAGNTIYF
J gene: TRBJ1-3
V gene: TRBV9

CDR3 protein: CASSQASGRGASYEQYF
J gene: TRBJ2-7
V gene: TRBV3-1/TRBV3-2

CDR3 protein: CASSLSSWGLAKNIQYF
J gene: TRBJ2-4
V gene: TRBV5-6